This TCR beta chain was identified in a study of cytomegalovirus exposure and HLA in healthy donors. As for the study in general: Genotyping of 400 or so donors showed that about 83% belonged to the Caucasian-associated ancestry cluster.

The PCR contained 60 Vbeta and 13 Jbeta primers. Using immunoSEQ multiplex PCR, the repertoire was profiled, and TCRdb retains in-frame clones only, with some absent. This table holds roughly 190,000 clones, 85% to 90% found once. Study findings and constraints: Later, an analysis found that common viral pathogens appeared to be linked with several of the most significant clusters.

Trimming shortened V by 2 bases and J by 7 bases, and 21 bases separated the two germline ends. Germline loops: CDR1 MNHNY, CDR2 SVGAGI (reference sequence). The CDR3 contains 16 residues. Of note for this clone: Its antigen is still unknown.

The specimen sequenced was PBMCs. This TCR was recovered from a woman between 18 and 29 years old in good health and CMV-seronegative. V is TRBV6-6 and J is TRBJ2-7; TRBD2 might be the D (6 bases). CDR3 sequence: CASSYPPFGGLGEQYF. As DNA, the CDR3 is TGTGCCAGCAGTTACCCCCCCTTCGGGGGATTGGGGGAGCAGTACTTC.